The 18 T cell receptor beta chains below come from one sample, sequenced in a study of human T cells and chemical hapten exposure. The time point: patch test 1, 2 weeks after DPC sensitization. Treatment denoted: therapeutic diphenylcyclopropenone sensitization with weekly scalp DPC. In TCRdb, the RACE reads were re-called with MiXCR into one record per CDR3 protein. The sample has fewer than 400,000 distinct CDR3 sequences; approximately 6.3% are singletons. The source was whole blood, collected in connection with sensitization to the hapten diphenylcyclopropenone (DPC). The receptors stem from a woman aged 18-29 years with alopecia areata. Some clones in this sample may be carry-over from other donors' samples.

In DNA, the CDR3 is TGTGCCAGCAGTGAAGTAATCTACAATGAGCAGTTCTTC. Protein sequence: CASSEVIYNEQFF. This rearrangement joins TRBV25-1 to TRBJ2-1; no reliable D call. CDR3 length equals 13 residues. Germline V gene lookup returns CDR1 MGHDK and CDR2 SYGVNS. Trimming stripped 2 bases from V and 3 bases from J, with 5 bases between.

This sequence joins TRBV7-2 and TRBJ1-1; TRBD1 aligns across 7 bases. J gave up 0 bases and V 1 base, and 5 bases lay outside the gene matches. The V gene's germline CDR1 is SGHTA and CDR2 FQGNSA. The length of the CDR3 is 16 residues. The CDR3 reads CASSLGGGRLNTEAFF. The CDR3 nucleotides read TGTGCCAGCAGCTTAGGAGGGGGCAGATTGAACACTGAAGCTTTCTTT.

The genes are TRBV12-3 or TRBV12-4 and TRBJ1-1; TRBD1 matches 8 bases. Unmatched junction bases numbered 11, after V lost 5 bases and J lost 6 bases. The CDR3 runs 15 residues. The CDR3 is CASSPRQGPDSEAFF. For the CDR3, the DNA is TGTGCCAGCAGTCCACGACAGGGGCCCGACTCTGAAGCTTTCTTT.

The V call is TRBV25-1, the J call TRBJ2-5; 7 bases line up with TRBD1. CDR3 length: 14 residues. In germline, CDR1 is MGHDK, CDR2 SYGVNS. J lost 2 bases, V lost 6 bases, and 6 bases had no gene match. The CDR3 spells CASSLGQNQETQYF. CDR3 DNA sequence: TGTGCCAGCAGCCTGGGACAGAATCAAGAGACCCAGTACTTC.

The rearrangement joins TRBV4-1 to TRBJ2-5, with 10 bases aligning to TRBD2. Per the germline V gene, CDR1 is MGHRA and CDR2 is YSYEKL. After removal of 4 bases from V and 2 bases from J, the junction contained 7 bases not matched to a gene. The CDR3 is 16 residues long. In DNA form, the CDR3 reads TGCGCCAGCAGCCGGCTAGCGGGGGCGGTACAAGAGACCCAGTACTTC. It specifies CASSRLAGAVQETQYF.

The chain recombines TRBV6-2 or TRBV6-3 with TRBJ1-1, with a tentative D call TRBD1 (5 bases). With 7 bases removed from V and 0 bases from J, the gap between germline ends came to 12 bases. The CDR3 loop spans 14 amino acids. Germline V gene sequence: CDR1 MNHEY, CDR2 SVGEGT. The CDR3 region is CASNLAGMNTEAFF. The CDR3 nucleotides are TGTGCCAGCAATTTGGCAGGGATGAACACTGAAGCTTTCTTT.

This clonotype has ten or more counts. The genes are TRBV6-5 and TRBJ1-5, with D unclear. Germline values: CDR1 MNHEY, CDR2 SVGAGI. This CDR3 is built from 14 residues. Between the trimmed V and J ends, which lost 6 bases and 2 bases, there was a span of 11 bases. In DNA form, the CDR3 reads TGTGCCAGCAGCCAGAATTCGGGCAATCAGCCCCAGCATTTT. Translation gives CASSQNSGNQPQHF.

The V and J genes are TRBV4-2 and TRBJ1-2; D is possibly TRBD1 (5 bases). The germline V gene encodes CDR1 LGHNA and CDR2 YNFKEQ. This CDR3 contains 16 residues. The ends were cut back, 0 bases at V and 4 bases at J, with 15 bases in the middle. The CDR3, as DNA: TGTGCCAGCAGCCAAGAGGGGCAGGGAAGGTCCTATGGCTACACCTTC. Amino acid sequence: CASSQEGQGRSYGYTF.

CDR3 loop: CSVDLAGGPSGELFF. In DNA form, the CDR3 reads TGCAGCGTTGACTTAGCGGGGGGGCCCTCCGGGGAGCTGTTTTTT. The chain links TRBV29-1 to TRBJ2-2; TRBD2 agrees at 11 bases. With V trimmed by 3 bases and J by 6 bases, 6 bases remained unmatched. The CDR3 has 15 amino acids. Germline CDR1 SQVTM, CDR2 ANQGSEA.

The sample holds many counts of this clonotype. This chain uses TRBV6-5 with TRBJ1-1; the D is unclear. V shed 5 bases and J shed 3 bases, with 13 bases lying between them. Germline CDR1 is MNHEY and CDR2 is SVGAGI. This CDR3 is built from 14 residues. This chain's CDR3 is CASSRPSGYTEAFF. The CDR3 nucleotides read TGTGCCAGCAGTCGTCCTTCTGGGTACACTGAAGCTTTCTTT.

This clonotype was seen ten or more times. Germline is not matched at one junction end, which may reflect a read error. The chain uses TRBV12-3 or TRBV12-4 and TRBJ1-1; perhaps TRBD1 as D (5 bases). The CDR3 consists of 13 residues. The CDR3 reads CASSLGGNTEAFF. The CDR3 nucleotides are TGCGCCAGCAGCTTGGGGGGGAACACTGAAGCTTTCTTT.

This clonotype came up a few times. This chain joins TRBV15 and TRBJ1-4; D is uncertain. This CDR3 region has 15 residues. V lost 1 base, J lost 8 bases, and 14 bases lay in between. In germline, CDR1 is LNHNV, CDR2 YYDKDF (reference sequence). In nucleotides, the CDR3 is TGTGCCACCAGCAGAGGTAGCTCGGTCGGGGAAAAACTGTTTTTT. Translation: CATSRGSSVGEKLFF.

Worth noting for this clonotype: Given a much more abundant clone one base away, this may be a read error. The V gene is TRBV6-5, the J gene TRBJ2-7, with 8 bases that match TRBD2. The V gene's germline CDR1 is MNHEY and CDR2 SVGAGI. The CDR3 totals 13 residues. Written as DNA, the CDR3 is TGTTCCAGCAGCGGGGGCGGGAGCTACGAGCAGTACTTC. It specifies CSSSGGGSYEQYF.

This clonotype was picked up a small number of times. This chain connects TRBV2 to TRBJ1-6, with 8 bases identical to TRBD1. The length of the CDR3 is 14 residues. CDR1 and CDR2 (germline): SNHLY, FYNNEI. J lost 10 bases, V lost 4 bases, and 6 bases had no gene match. The CDR3 sequence is CASSATGVGSPLHF. Here the CDR3 DNA reads TGTGCCAGCAGTGCGACAGGGGTAGGATCACCCCTCCACTTT.

The table lists this clonotype with many counts. The chain combines TRBV27 with TRBJ1-5, with D tentatively TRBD1 (6 bases). CDR1 is MNHEY and CDR2 is SMNVEV in the germline V gene (reference sequence). V gave up 10 bases and J gave up 3 bases, with 16 bases separating them. This CDR3 is 14 amino acids long. CDR3 bases: TGTGCCACCGGTTCTCACAGGGACAATCAGCCCCAGCATTTT. Translating it yields CATGSHRDNQPQHF.

This clonotype turned up a few times. The chain recombines TRBV12-3 or TRBV12-4 with TRBJ1-5; 8 positions match TRBD1. The CDR3 is 17 residues long. V shed 5 bases and J 0 bases; nucleotides not matched to a gene: 9. CDR3 sequence reads: CASSGNDRGASNQPQHF. The CDR3 DNA is TGTGCCAGCAGTGGAAATGACAGGGGCGCTAGCAATCAGCCCCAGCATTTT.

This chain connects TRBV5-1 to TRBJ2-3; D uncertain. The CDR3 is 16 residues long. Germline loops: CDR1 SGHRS, CDR2 YFSETQ. V dropped 3 bases and J dropped 5 bases, with 19 bases sitting between them. The CDR3 DNA is TGCGCCAGCAGCTCGGGCGGTTATCCAGGAGTAGATACGCAGTATTTT. Its translation: CASSSGGYPGVDTQYF.

This clonotype was observed at least ten times. J is TRBJ2-1 and V is TRBV4-3, with TRBD1 identical over 9 bases. V shed 1 base and J 4 bases; nucleotides not matched to a gene: 2. Germline lookup yields CDR1 LGHNA and CDR2 YSLEER. The CDR3 totals 15 residues. The CDR3 DNA follows: TGCGCCAGCAGCCAAGGACAGGGGGGATACAATGAGCAGTTCTTC. This encodes CASSQGQGGYNEQFF.